This T cell receptor (beta chain) was observed in a study of T cells after yellow fever vaccination. For the study at large: Preparation of fractions with low cell numbers was performed using SMART-Seq v4 Ultra Low Input.

Each CDR3 protein is one row after TCRdb ran MiXCR on the 5' RACE reads. Altogether about 320,000 distinct CDR3 sequences are present, about 10% being singletons, with the ten largest covering around 3.2%. The germline gives CDR1 SGHKS, CDR2 YYEKEE (reference sequence). CDR3 size: 17 residues. J lost 2 bases, V lost 4 bases, and 12 bases had no gene match. Notes on the study in general: Subsequent to the booster, the majority of primary-vaccination clones reappeared (roughly 95% CD4, 85% to 90% CD8). The secondary response was weaker, and its peak arrived faster, on day 5 versus 15.

Concerning this clonotype: Its antigen is as yet unknown.

The chain has TRBV5-5 and TRBJ2-3; 8 bases map to TRBD2. The TCR originated in a man younger than 35 who received the YFV17D yellow fever vaccine. Sample: CD4+ T cells sorted from PBMCs, taken 45 days after the yellow fever booster vaccination. The CDR3 region is CASSPKPGGPTTDTQYF. For the CDR3, the DNA is TGTGCCAGCAGCCCAAAACCGGGGGGGCCCACCACAGATACGCAGTATTTT.